Below, 25 T cell receptor beta chains from the same sample are listed, as sequenced in a study of shared clonotypes between healthy human individuals. CD8 cells regarded as naive lacked CD45RO, were positively chosen for CCR7, and omitted terminally differentiated effector memory CD45RA+ cells. Assay used: immunoSEQ multiplex PCR; TCRdb lists only in-frame clones, some missing. There are some 2,000,000 clones in the sample; around 96% occur only once, and around 1.1% lies in the top ten. The sequenced sample was naive CD8+ T cells sorted from blood. Receptors originate from a man younger than 30 in good health.

This clone was found once. The same CDR3 is also encoded by other DNA sequences in this sample. CDR3 sequence (DNA): TGTGCCTGGAGTCTTGGCGGACAAGAGACCCAGTACTTC. Translated, it gives CAWSLGGQETQYF. The genes are TRBV30 and TRBJ2-5; D remains unclear. With 2 bases removed from V and 2 bases from J, the gap between germline ends came to 9 bases. This CDR3 contains 13 residues. CDR1 and CDR2 (germline): GTSNPN, SVGIG (reference sequence). The whole variable domain, filled in from reference TRBV30 and TRBJ2-5, reads SQTIHQWPATLVQPVGSPLSLECTVEGTSNPNLYWYRQAAGRGLQLLFYSVGIGQISSEVPQNLSASRPQDRQFILSSKKLLLSDSGFYLCAWSLGGQETQYFGPGTRLLVL.

The chain carries TRBV6-1 and TRBJ2-7, with D hard to call. Germline values: CDR1 MNHNS, CDR2 SASEGT. Trimming took 0 bases from V and 2 from J, leaving 11 bases between them. The CDR3 has 15 amino acids. The CDR3 here is CASSEADLNPYEQYF. CDR3 in DNA: TGTGCCAGCAGTGAAGCGGACCTAAACCCCTACGAGCAGTACTTC.

The rearrangement uses TRBV7-8 and TRBJ2-2, with TRBD2 identical over 10 bases. Germline assignment: CDR1 SGHVS and CDR2 FQNEAQ. The CDR3 has 16 residues. V shed 5 bases, J shed 5 bases, and the junction held 8 bases outside the gene matches. Here the CDR3 reads CASSELAGVGTGELFF. In nucleotides, the CDR3 is TGTGCCAGCAGCGAGCTAGCGGGAGTTGGTACCGGGGAGCTGTTTTTT. The full variable domain, in which reference TRBV7-8 and TRBJ2-2 provide the parts outside the CDR3, is GAGVSQSPRYKVAKRGQDVALRCDPISGHVSLFWYQQALGQGPEFLTYFQNEAQLDKSGLPSDRFFAERPEGSVSTLKIQRTQQEDSAVYLCASSELAGVGTGELFFGEGSRLTVL.

This chain joins TRBV7-8 and TRBJ1-3; a possible D gene is TRBD1 (6 bases). Germline V gene sequence: CDR1 SGHVS, CDR2 FQNEAQ. The V and J ends lost 1 base and 3 bases respectively, with 16 bases between them. This CDR3 has 17 residues. The CDR3 loop reads CASSLETEGGNGNTIYF. Written as DNA, the CDR3 is TGTGCCAGCAGCTTAGAAACCGAAGGGGGAAATGGAAACACCATATATTTT.

The V and J genes are TRBV4-1 and TRBJ2-5, with TRBD1 as a possible D gene (6 bases). Germline-derived CDR1 and CDR2 are MGHRA and YSYEKL. There are 16 residues in the CDR3. V lost 1 base to trimming and J lost 5 bases, with 17 bases between them. Here the CDR3 reads CASSQATGPGWETQYF. The CDR3 DNA follows: TGCGCCAGCAGCCAAGCTACAGGGCCCGGCTGGGAGACCCAGTACTTC.

This chain connects TRBV7-8 to TRBJ1-2; a possible D gene is TRBD1 (5 bases). In germline, CDR1 is SGHVS, CDR2 FQNEAQ. The CDR3 extends over 17 amino acids. The V end lost 3 bases, the J end lost 6 bases, and 23 bases lay between the germline ends. As DNA, the CDR3 is TGTGCCAGCAGCTTTAGGGAAGGGGAAGATCCCCGAGATGGCTACACCTTC. This encodes CASSFREGEDPRDGYTF. Together with reference TRBV7-8 and TRBJ1-2, the CDR3 gives the full variable domain: GAGVSQSPRYKVAKRGQDVALRCDPISGHVSLFWYQQALGQGPEFLTYFQNEAQLDKSGLPSDRFFAERPEGSVSTLKIQRTQQEDSAVYLCASSFREGEDPRDGYTFGSGTRLTVV.

The chain links TRBV5-8 to TRBJ2-7; D may be TRBD1 (7 bases). Germline assignment: CDR1 SGHTS and CDR2 YDEGEE. The V and J ends lost 2 bases and 4 bases respectively, with 13 bases between them. The CDR3 length is 14 residues. CDR3 sequence reads: CASSFPGGPYEQYF. CDR3 in DNA: TGTGCCAGCAGCTTCCCAGGGGGGCCGTACGAGCAGTACTTC.

This clone came up once. This chain joins TRBV7-2 and TRBJ2-7; 7 nucleotides line up with TRBD1. From germline, CDR1 is SGHTA and CDR2 FQGNSA. The CDR3 consists of 13 residues. J lost 4 bases, V lost 2 bases, and 2 bases had no gene match. This CDR3 reads CASSLYRGYEQYF. CDR3 nucleotides: TGTGCCAGCAGCTTATACAGGGGTTACGAGCAGTACTTC.

The chain employs TRBV6-1 and TRBJ2-7, with D hard to call. V lost 0 bases and J 2 bases, leaving 11 bases between the germline ends. Germline V gene lookup returns CDR1 MNHNS and CDR2 SASEGT. This CDR3 is built from 15 residues. The CDR3 sequence: CASSEAQFIPYEQYF. CDR3 sequence (DNA): TGTGCCAGCAGTGAAGCGCAGTTCATCCCCTACGAGCAGTACTTC.

V is TRBV30 and J is TRBJ2-5, with 8 bases that match TRBD1. Per germline, CDR1 GTSNPN and CDR2 SVGIG (reference sequence). The ends lost 8 bases at V and 1 base at J; junction bases unmatched: 3. The CDR3 is 12 residues long. For the CDR3, the DNA is TGTGCCACGCAGGGGGCCCAAGAGACCCAGTACTTC. Its translation is CATQGAQETQYF.

Notes on this clone: Different DNA sequences within this sample yield the same CDR3. This rearrangement joins TRBV5-1 to TRBJ2-7; D gene uncertain. V lost 0 bases and J 2 bases, leaving 9 bases between the germline ends. The CDR3 length is 14 residues. Germline CDR1 reads SGHRS; CDR2 reads YFSETQ. The CDR3 reads CASSLEGSTYEQYF. The CDR3 DNA sequence: TGCGCCAGCAGCTTGGAGGGCAGTACCTACGAGCAGTACTTC.

The chain carries TRBV7-2 and TRBJ2-7; D is possibly TRBD2 (6 bases). Germline loops: CDR1 SGHTA, CDR2 FQGNSA. The CDR3 contains 15 residues. V was trimmed by 5 bases and J by 1 base, leaving 15 bases between them. As DNA, the CDR3 is TGTGCCAGCAGCCAAGGAGGGGATTCTTCCTACGAGCAGTACTTC. Amino acid sequence: CASSQGGDSSYEQYF.

The chain has TRBV5-4 and TRBJ2-7, with TRBD1 matching 8 bases. CDR1 and CDR2 (germline): SGHNT, YYREEE (reference sequence). This CDR3 comprises 15 residues. Trimming at V came to 3 bases and at J to 3 bases, leaving 8 bases not matched to a gene. The CDR3 loop reads CASSSGQGPIYEQYF. CDR3 nucleotide sequence: TGTGCCAGCAGCTCTGGACAGGGACCGATCTACGAGCAGTACTTC.

The chain links TRBV25-1 to TRBJ1-4; 8 bases fit TRBD1. V dropped 3 bases and J dropped 6; count of bases not matched to a gene: 12. CDR3 size: 17 residues. The germline V gene encodes CDR1 MGHDK and CDR2 SYGVNS. The CDR3, as DNA: TGTGCCAGCAGTGACCTTAATGATCAGGGGGCGGATGAAAAACTGTTTTTT. This translates into CASSDLNDQGADEKLFF.

This chain joins TRBV6-5 and TRBJ1-6, with D maybe TRBD1 (5 bases). This CDR3 contains 14 residues. Trimming shortened V by 7 bases and J by 10 bases, and 17 bases separated the two germline ends. Germline V lookup: CDR1 MNHEY, CDR2 SVGAGI. CDR3 region: CASTQSRGGSPLHF. The CDR3 DNA reads as TGTGCCAGCACTCAATCGAGGGGTGGCTCACCCCTCCACTTT.

The CDR3 DNA reads TGTGCCAGCAGTGCGGACCGGACCGGCAATCAGCCCCAGCATTTT. It is translated as CASSADRTGNQPQHF. The genes are TRBV6-1 and TRBJ1-5; no clear D. V was shortened by 4 bases and J by 2 bases, with 12 bases between the two germline ends. CDR1 is MNHNS and CDR2 is SASEGT in the germline V gene. The CDR3 totals 15 residues.

This clone has a single count. The rearrangement joins TRBV4-1 to TRBJ1-1; TRBD1 is a possible D gene (6 bases). Germline CDR1 is MGHRA and CDR2 is YSYEKL. The CDR3 extends over 15 amino acids. V was trimmed by 1 base and J by 1 base, leaving 10 bases between them. CDR3 nucleotide sequence: TGCGCCAGCAGCCAAGTACCGGGACAGAACACTGAAGCTTTCTTT. Its translation: CASSQVPGQNTEAFF.

The rearrangement uses TRBV2 and TRBJ1-2, with D perhaps matching TRBD1 (6 bases). V was cut by 7 bases and J by 11 bases, with 17 bases left in between. Germline values: CDR1 SNHLY, CDR2 FYNNEI. The CDR3 covers 12 residues. The CDR3 is CASKSQGPAYTF. DNA of the CDR3: TGTGCCAGCAAGTCCCAGGGGCCGGCGTACACCTTC.

The chain couples TRBV6-5 to TRBJ2-1; no clear D. The V end lost 1 base, the J end lost 8 bases, and 6 bases lay between the germline ends. This CDR3 region has 12 residues. Germline V gene data show CDR1 as MNHEY and CDR2 as SVGAGI. The CDR3 DNA reads TGTGCCAGCAGTTACTTCCCGGATGAGCAGTTCTTC. Its translation: CASSYFPDEQFF.

This chain joins TRBV9 and TRBJ2-1; TRBD2 matches 7 bases. CDR1 and CDR2 (germline): SGDLS, YYNGEE. V lost 0 bases, J lost 4 bases, and 7 bases stayed unmatched. The CDR3 runs to 16 residues. This CDR3 is CASSVAGGNNYNEQFF. Here the CDR3 DNA reads TGTGCCAGCAGCGTAGCCGGGGGGAACAATTACAATGAGCAGTTCTTC.

V is TRBV7-2 and J is TRBJ1-2; 9 nucleotides agree with TRBD1. V lost 0 bases to trimming and J lost 4 bases; unmatched junction nucleotides: 6. CDR3 size: 16 residues. The germline V gene has CDR1 SGHTA and CDR2 FQGNSA. The CDR3 bases are TGTGCCAGCAGCTTAGCGCCGGGACAGGGTTTCTATGGCTACACCTTC. Translated, it gives CASSLAPGQGFYGYTF.

As for this clone: Within the sample, other DNA sequences also encode this same CDR3. The chain links TRBV9 to TRBJ2-7, with TRBD2 identical over 10 bases. Trimming cost V 4 bases and J 1 base; bases outside gene matches: 2. The CDR3 consists of 14 residues. Germline CDR1 is SGDLS and CDR2 is YYNGEE. The CDR3 DNA reads TGTGCCAGCAGCCTTAGCGGGGGGTCCTACGAGCAGTACTTC. Amino acid sequence: CASSLSGGSYEQYF.

As concerns this clone: The same CDR3 also results from other DNA sequences found in this sample. This chain links TRBV7-8 with TRBJ2-7; no reliable D call. Trimming took 0 bases from V and 7 from J, leaving 4 bases between them. This CDR3 contains 11 residues. CDR1 is SGHVS, CDR2 FQNEAQ, per germline. The CDR3 region is CASSLAGEQYF. CDR3 in DNA: TGTGCCAGCAGCTTAGCCGGAGAGCAGTACTTC. The full variable domain, in which reference TRBV7-8 and TRBJ2-7 provide the parts outside the CDR3, is GAGVSQSPRYKVAKRGQDVALRCDPISGHVSLFWYQQALGQGPEFLTYFQNEAQLDKSGLPSDRFFAERPEGSVSTLKIQRTQQEDSAVYLCASSLAGEQYFGPGTRLTVT.

This chain connects TRBV4-2 to TRBJ1-4, with no clear D. V gave up 0 bases and J gave up 7 bases, with 15 bases separating them. This CDR3 is 16 amino acids long. Germline lookup yields CDR1 LGHNA and CDR2 YNFKEQ. CDR3 sequence (DNA): TGTGCCAGCAGCCAAGATCGGACCGACGGGCCTGAAAAACTGTTTTTT. Its translation: CASSQDRTDGPEKLFF.

V and J are TRBV6-5 and TRBJ2-7; perhaps TRBD2 as D (5 bases). The CDR3 is 13 residues long. Trimming removed 4 bases from V and 3 bases from J, with 10 bases in between. The germline V gene encodes CDR1 MNHEY and CDR2 SVGAGI. This chain's CDR3 is CASSFGSNYEQYF. Written as DNA, the CDR3 is TGTGCCAGCAGTTTTGGGAGTAACTACGAGCAGTACTTC.